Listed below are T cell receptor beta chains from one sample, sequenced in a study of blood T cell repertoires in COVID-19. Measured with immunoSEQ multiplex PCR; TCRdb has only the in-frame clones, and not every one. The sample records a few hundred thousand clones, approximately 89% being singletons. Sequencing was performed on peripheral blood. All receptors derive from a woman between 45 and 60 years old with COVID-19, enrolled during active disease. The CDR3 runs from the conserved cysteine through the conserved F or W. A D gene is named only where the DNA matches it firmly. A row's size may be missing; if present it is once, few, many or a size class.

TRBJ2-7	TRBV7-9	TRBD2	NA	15	CASSFRRGDSYEQYF	TGTGCCAGCAGCTTTCGGCGGGGGGACTCCTACGAGCAGTACTTC
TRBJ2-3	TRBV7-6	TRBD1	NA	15	CASSFMTGSADTQYF	TGTGCCAGCAGCTTTATGACAGGGTCGGCAGATACGCAGTATTTT
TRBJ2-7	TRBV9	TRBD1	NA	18	CASSEYRPGQGLSYEQYF	TGTGCCAGCAGCGAATACAGACCGGGACAGGGACTATCCTACGAGCAGTACTTC
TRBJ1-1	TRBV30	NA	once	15	CAWSVVGRGWGEAFF	TGTGCCTGGAGTGTAGTGGGCAGGGGATGGGGTGAAGCTTTCTTT
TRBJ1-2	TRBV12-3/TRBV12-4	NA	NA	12	CASSFSRQTHTF	TGTGCCAGCAGTTTTTCTAGACAGACCCACACCTTC
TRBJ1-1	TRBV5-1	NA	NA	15	CASSLGLGRGTEAFF	TGCGCCAGCAGCTTGGGGTTGGGTAGGGGCACTGAAGCTTTCTTT
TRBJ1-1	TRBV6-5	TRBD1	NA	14	CASIPLDRESEAFF	TGTGCCAGCATTCCCCTGGACAGGGAAAGTGAAGCTTTCTTT
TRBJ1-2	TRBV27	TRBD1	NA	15	CASSFRQGLDYGYTF	TGTGCCAGCAGTTTTAGACAGGGGTTAGATTATGGCTACACCTTC
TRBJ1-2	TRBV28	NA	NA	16	CASSLPGLKANYGYTF	TGTGCCAGCAGTTTACCGGGACTAAAAGCTAACTATGGCTACACCTTC
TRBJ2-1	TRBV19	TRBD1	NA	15	CASSRPGQGSPEQFF	TGTGCCAGTAGCCGTCCGGGACAGGGGTCCCCTGAGCAGTTCTTC
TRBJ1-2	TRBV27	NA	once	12	CASSFLAESYTF	TGTGCCAGCAGTTTTTTGGCGGAAAGCTACACCTTC
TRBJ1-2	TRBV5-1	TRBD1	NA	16	CASSRAGDSYYQGYTF	TGCGCCAGCAGTCGAGCTGGGGACAGCTACTATCAGGGCTACACCTTC
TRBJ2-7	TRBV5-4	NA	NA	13	CATQGSVNGEQYF	TGTGCCACCCAAGGGAGCGTTAACGGCGAGCAGTACTTC
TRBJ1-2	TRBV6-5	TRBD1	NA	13	CASSFGTGVGYTF	TGTGCCAGCAGTTTCGGGACAGGGGTGGGCTACACCTTC